This T cell receptor beta chain comes out of a study of T-cell reconstitution after alpha-beta-depleted transplantation in children. The TCRbeta library incorporated unique molecular identifiers. TCRdb redid the calling of the PCR reads with MiXCR, one entry per CDR3 protein. The profile shows some 450,000 distinct CDR3 sequences, around two fifths of them singletons. Germline trimming cut 3 bases from V and 1 base from J; bases unmatched to any gene: 8. The CDR3 covers 15 residues. Germline CDR1 DFQATT, CDR2 SNEGSKA (reference sequence). This clonotype was observed at least ten times. V gene TRBV20-1 combines with J gene TRBJ2-7; 8 nucleotides match TRBD2. The TCR comes from a girl aged 2 to 10 with aplastic anemia, due to receive a stem cell transplant. This specimen was PBMCs, taken before TCRalphabeta/CD19-depleted stem cell transplant. The DNA for the CDR3 is TGCAGTGCTAGCCCCGTGAGCGGGAGTTCCTACGAGCAGTACTTC. Translated, it gives CSASPVSGSSYEQYF.